The 6 T cell receptor beta chains presented below share a single source sample, sequenced in a study of blood T cell repertoires in COVID-19. Data came from immunoSEQ multiplex PCR; TCRdb stores just in-frame clones and leaves some out. Found here are 100,000 to 150,000 clones, 75% to 90% of them singletons; the top ten hold around 3%. The specimen was peripheral blood. The receptors here all came from a woman older than 75 with COVID-19, enrolled during active disease.

This chain connects TRBV19 to TRBJ2-3; the match to TRBD2 covers 7 bases. CDR1 is LNHDA, CDR2 SQIVND, per germline (reference sequence). The CDR3 is 18 amino acids. V shed 3 bases, J shed 2 bases, and the junction held 14 bases outside the gene matches. The CDR3 DNA reads TGTGCCAGTAGTATTAGATCGGCTAGCGGAGCTAACACAGATACGCAGTATTTT. Translating it yields CASSIRSASGANTDTQYF.

The chain carries TRBV19 and TRBJ2-1, with D possibly being TRBD2 (5 bases). The V and J ends lost 5 bases and 7 bases respectively, with 9 bases between them. Germline values: CDR1 LNHDA, CDR2 SQIVND (reference sequence). The CDR3 covers 12 residues. The CDR3 reads CASSRTGNEQFF. The CDR3, as DNA: TGTGCCAGTAGTCGCACGGGGAATGAGCAGTTCTTC.

The chain carries TRBV18 and TRBJ1-1, with a weak D call TRBD1 (6 bases). The CDR3 runs 14 residues. Germline V gene sequence: CDR1 KGHSH, CDR2 LQKENI. V was cut by 3 bases and J by 4 bases, with 12 bases left in between. This CDR3 is CASSPATGPTEAFF. The CDR3 DNA reads as TGTGCCAGCTCACCGGCAACAGGGCCCACTGAAGCTTTCTTT. Looking up the rest from reference TRBV18 and TRBJ1-1 gives the full variable domain: NAGVMQNPRHLVRRRGQEARLRCSPMKGHSHVYWYRQLPEEGLKFMVYLQKENIIDESGMPKERFSAEFPKEGPSILRIQQVVRGDSAAYFCASSPATGPTEAFFGQGTRLTVV.

This chain uses TRBV6-6 with TRBJ1-1; TRBD1 agrees at 11 bases. Looked up from germline, CDR1 is MNHNY and CDR2 is SVGAGI (reference sequence). The CDR3 spans 14 residues. Trimming took 6 bases from V and 4 from J; bases not matched to a gene: 4. CDR3: CASSPGQGVTEAFF. CDR3 sequence (DNA): TGTGCCAGCAGCCCGGGACAGGGGGTCACTGAAGCTTTCTTT.

This chain connects TRBV27 to TRBJ2-1; TRBD1 is a possible D gene (5 bases). Germline assignment: CDR1 MNHEY and CDR2 SMNVEV (reference sequence). V lost 4 bases and J lost 2, with 15 bases in between. The CDR3 has 16 residues. The CDR3 here is CASSSSLDSPYNEQFF. In DNA form, the CDR3 reads TGTGCCAGCAGTTCCTCCCTCGACAGTCCCTACAATGAGCAGTTCTTC.

V gene TRBV10-3 combines with J gene TRBJ1-1, with TRBD1 as a possible D gene (6 bases). The CDR3 consists of 14 residues. V was shortened by 6 bases and J by 5 bases, with 16 bases between the two germline ends. Germline CDR1 reads ENHRY; CDR2 reads SYGVKD. The CDR3 reads CAISMTGQGTEAFF. The CDR3 nucleotides are TGTGCCATCAGCATGACAGGACAAGGTACTGAAGCTTTCTTT.